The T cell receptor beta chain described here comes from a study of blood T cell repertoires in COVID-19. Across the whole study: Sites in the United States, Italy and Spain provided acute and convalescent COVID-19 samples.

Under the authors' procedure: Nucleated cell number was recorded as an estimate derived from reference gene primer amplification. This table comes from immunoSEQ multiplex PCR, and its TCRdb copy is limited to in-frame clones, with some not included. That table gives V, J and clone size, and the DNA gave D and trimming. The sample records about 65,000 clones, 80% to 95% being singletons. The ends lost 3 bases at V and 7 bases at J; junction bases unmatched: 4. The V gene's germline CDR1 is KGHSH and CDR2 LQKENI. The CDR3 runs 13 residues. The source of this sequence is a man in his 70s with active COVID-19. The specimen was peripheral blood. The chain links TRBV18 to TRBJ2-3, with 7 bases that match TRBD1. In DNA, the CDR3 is TGTGCCAGCTCACCGGGACAGCCTAATACGCAGTATTTT. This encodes CASSPGQPNTQYF.